The present entry profiles one TCR beta chain with its context. From germline, CDR1 is LGHNA and CDR2 YNFKEQ. This CDR3 contains 16 residues. With V trimmed by 1 base and J by 4 bases, 6 bases remained unmatched. This entry is derived from a study of blood T cell repertoires in COVID-19. About the research overall: The cDNA or gDNA used as material had been derived from T cells, B-cell-depleted T cells, or PBMCs.

Assay: immunoSEQ multiplex PCR; the TCRdb copy retains only in-frame clones and omits some. The sample holds 150,000 to 200,000 clones; more than 75% are singletons and the top ten take approximately 4%. Input material: peripheral blood. This clonotype originated in a human donor in a cohort sampled during active COVID-19. The chain couples TRBV4-2 to TRBJ2-3; 9 nucleotides align to TRBD2. CDR3 DNA: TGTGCCAGCAGCCAAGTTGCGGGAGGGGGATCAGATACGCAGTATTTT. Translation: CASSQVAGGGSDTQYF.